This T cell receptor (beta chain) was identified during a study of blood T cell repertoires in COVID-19. This clone was detected only a few times. Clones were read by immunoSEQ multiplex PCR, and TCRdb kept only the in-frame ones, dropping some. The sample lists about 500,000 clones, approximately 86% occurring once. Participant reports of clinical history set cohort assignment. Sequencing input: PBMCs or T cells enriched from blood (not recorded which). The sequence was obtained from a woman aged 18-29 years who had recovered from COVID-19.

DNA for the CDR3: TGTGCCAGCAAGAGTCTGTCCTACGAGCAGTACTTC. This codes for CASKSLSYEQYF. The chain links TRBV2 to TRBJ2-7; no reliable D call. Per germline, CDR1 SNHLY and CDR2 FYNNEI. The CDR3 totals 12 residues. V lost 7 bases and J lost 1, with 8 bases in between.